The 10 T cell receptor beta chains below were found in one sample sequenced in a study of OX40 agonist ivuxolimab in advanced cancers. Sequencing used immunoSEQ multiplex PCR; TCRdb keeps in-frame clones, though not all of them. The sample yields roughly 45,000 clones, more than 75% seen once. The sample here was CD4+ or CD8+ T cells sorted from blood, taken in a trial of the OX40 agonist ivuxolimab. These receptor sequences come from an adult with an advanced solid tumor such as melanoma, head and neck, liver or kidney cancer.

The CDR3 region is CASSLGTGGEYGYTF. In nucleotides, the CDR3 is TGTGCCAGCAGCTTAGGGACAGGGGGCGAATATGGCTACACCTTC. The chain recombines TRBV11-2 with TRBJ1-2; 11 bases match TRBD1. Trimming at V came to 1 base and at J to 5 bases, leaving 3 bases not matched to a gene. The CDR3 loop spans 15 amino acids. Germline-derived CDR1 and CDR2 are SGHAT and FQNNGV.

Within the sample, this clone is medium-sized. This chain uses TRBV19 with TRBJ1-4; D remains unclear. V lost 3 bases, J lost 3 bases, and 20 bases lay in between. The CDR3 consists of 18 residues. Germline values: CDR1 LNHDA, CDR2 SQIVND (reference sequence). CDR3 nucleotides: TGTGCCAGTAGTATCGCCGGACCAAGCGTAGCACCTAATGAAAAACTGTTTTTT. Encoded protein: CASSIAGPSVAPNEKLFF.

The chain carries TRBV19 and TRBJ2-7, with 15 bases aligning to TRBD2. The V gene end was trimmed by 11 bases and the J gene end by 1 base; junction bases not matched to a gene: 21. The CDR3 extends over 20 amino acids. The germline gives CDR1 LNHDA, CDR2 SQIVND (reference sequence). Written as DNA, the CDR3 is TGTGCCCGAGGCAGGGGAAGAAGGACTAGCGGGAGGGCTGGTTCCTACGAGCAGTACTTC. Translation: CARGRGRRTSGRAGSYEQYF.

This sequence joins TRBV7-6 and TRBJ1-1; possible D gene TRBD1, 6 bases. V lost 5 bases and J 6 bases, leaving 19 bases between the germline ends. Germline V CDR1 and CDR2: SGHVS, FNYEAQ. CDR3 length: 15 amino acids. In nucleotides, the CDR3 is TGTGCCAGCAGCCAAAGGCGGGACAAAGTCGCTGAAGCTTTCTTT. Protein: CASSQRRDKVAEAFF.

This clone showed up just a few times. The chain couples TRBV6-5 to TRBJ2-3; 8 nucleotides line up with TRBD1. There are 15 residues in the CDR3. Per germline, CDR1 MNHEY and CDR2 SVGAGI. V shed 7 bases, J shed 2 bases, and the junction held 8 bases outside the gene matches. The CDR3: CASTTKTGATDTQYF. The CDR3 DNA follows: TGTGCCAGCACCACTAAGACAGGGGCCACAGATACGCAGTATTTT.

The genes are TRBV5-1 and TRBJ2-7; 8 nucleotides match TRBD2. J gave up 2 bases and V 0 bases, and 7 bases lay outside the gene matches. From germline, CDR1 is SGHRS and CDR2 YFSETQ. This CDR3 has 16 residues. In nucleotides, the CDR3 is TGCGCCAGCAGCTTGGGGAGCGGGAGTTTGCCCTACGAGCAGTACTTC. Protein sequence: CASSLGSGSLPYEQYF.

V is TRBV5-1 and J is TRBJ2-2, with 7 positions matching TRBD1. The CDR3 covers 14 residues. The V and J ends lost 3 bases and 4 bases, in that order; junction bases with no gene match: 3. Germline-derived CDR1 and CDR2 are SGHRS and YFSETQ. The CDR3 here is CASSSGTATGELFF. The CDR3 DNA sequence: TGCGCCAGCAGCTCAGGGACAGCCACCGGGGAGCTGTTTTTT.

In its sample, this clone was seen a few times. The chain links TRBV14 to TRBJ1-6; 8 bases line up with TRBD1. Germline CDR1 SGHDN, CDR2 FVKESK. The CDR3 extends over 13 amino acids. V gave up 9 bases and J gave up 7 bases; unmatched junction bases: 5. CDR3 loop: CASKTGVNSPLHF. The CDR3 nucleotides read TGTGCCAGTAAGACAGGGGTCAATTCACCCCTCCACTTT.

This clone was counted once. The chain couples TRBV14 to TRBJ1-2; D may be TRBD1 (6 bases). Trimming removed 2 bases at V and 6 bases at J, with 16 bases between. Germline V gives CDR1 SGHDN, CDR2 FVKESK. The CDR3 has 15 residues. This chain's CDR3 is CASSQPTGNEHGYTF. CDR3 sequence (DNA): TGTGCCAGCAGCCAACCCACAGGGAACGAACATGGCTACACCTTC.

The chain joins TRBV5-1 to TRBJ2-3; TRBD2 is a possible D gene (7 bases). Germline V gene sequence: CDR1 SGHRS, CDR2 YFSETQ. V was clipped by 2 bases and J by 2 bases, with 12 bases between them. The CDR3 totals 15 residues. The CDR3 region has the DNA TGCGCCAGCAGCTTTGGGGGGGCCGACACAGATACGCAGTATTTT. Translated: CASSFGGADTDTQYF.